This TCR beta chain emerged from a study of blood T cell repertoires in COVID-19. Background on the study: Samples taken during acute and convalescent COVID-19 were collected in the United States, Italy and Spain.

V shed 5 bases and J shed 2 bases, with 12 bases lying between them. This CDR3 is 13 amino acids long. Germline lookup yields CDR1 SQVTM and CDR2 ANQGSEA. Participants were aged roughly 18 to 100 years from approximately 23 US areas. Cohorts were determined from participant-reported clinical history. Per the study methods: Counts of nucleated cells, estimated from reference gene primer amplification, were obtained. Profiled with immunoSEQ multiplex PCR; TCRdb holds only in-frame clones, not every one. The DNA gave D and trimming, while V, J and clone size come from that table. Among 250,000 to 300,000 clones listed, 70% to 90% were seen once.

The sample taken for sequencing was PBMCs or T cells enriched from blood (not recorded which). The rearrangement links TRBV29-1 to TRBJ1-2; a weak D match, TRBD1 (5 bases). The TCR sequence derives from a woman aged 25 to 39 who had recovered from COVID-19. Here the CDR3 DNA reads TGCAGCGTTAGAAGGGGTGAAAACTATGGCTACACCTTC. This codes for CSVRRGENYGYTF.